The 6 T cell receptor beta chains given below trace back to one sample, sequenced in a study of blood T cell repertoires in COVID-19. Data came from immunoSEQ multiplex PCR; TCRdb stores just in-frame clones and leaves some out. The sample holds about 89,000 clones; 60% to 85% are singletons and the top ten take around 50%. The sample taken for sequencing was peripheral blood. These receptors were obtained from a human donor in a cohort sampled during active COVID-19.

The chain links TRBV10-3 to TRBJ1-1; a weak D match, TRBD1 (6 bases). Germline CDR1 and CDR2: ENHRY and SYGVKD. The CDR3 is 15 residues long. Trimming stripped 4 bases from V and 0 bases from J, with 12 bases between. CDR3 amino acids: CAISGRDRMNTEAFF. The CDR3 nucleotides are TGTGCCATCAGTGGGCGAGACAGGATGAACACTGAAGCTTTCTTT.

This chain connects TRBV28 to TRBJ2-4; D unresolved. Trimming shortened V by 8 bases and J by 3 bases, and 5 bases separated the two germline ends. The CDR3 runs 11 residues. Germline V gene lookup returns CDR1 MDHEN and CDR2 SYDVKM. The CDR3 reads CASSVKNIQYF. The CDR3 bases are TGTGCCAGCTCTGTCAAAAACATTCAGTACTTC.

The chain uses TRBV24-1 and TRBJ2-5, with D possibly being TRBD1 (6 bases). In germline, CDR1 is KGHDR, CDR2 SFDVKD. The CDR3 consists of 13 residues. Trimming shortened V by 6 bases and J by 2 bases, and 9 bases separated the two germline ends. The CDR3 is CATSRDRQETQYF. In DNA, the CDR3 is TGTGCCACCAGTCGAGACAGGCAAGAGACCCAGTACTTC.

This chain connects TRBV20-1 to TRBJ1-4, with D hard to call. V was cut by 3 bases and J by 5 bases, with 13 bases left in between. Germline lookup yields CDR1 DFQATT and CDR2 SNEGSKA (reference sequence). The CDR3 consists of 14 residues. CDR3 region: CSASADGGNEKLFF. The CDR3 DNA reads TGCAGTGCTAGTGCGGACGGAGGAAATGAAAAACTGTTTTTT.

The rearrangement links TRBV30 to TRBJ2-7, with a possible D match to TRBD1 (5 bases). Per germline, CDR1 GTSNPN and CDR2 SVGIG (reference sequence). Trimming cost V 1 base and J 5 bases, with 12 bases left between them. The CDR3 extends over 13 amino acids. CDR3 amino acids: CAWSGQGLHEQYF. The CDR3 nucleotides are TGTGCCTGGAGTGGGCAGGGTCTCCACGAGCAGTACTTC.

The V call is TRBV3-1 (or the pseudogene TRBV3-2), the J call TRBJ2-3; the D gene is possibly TRBD2 (5 bases). This CDR3 is 14 amino acids long. Germline values: CDR1 LGHDT, CDR2 YNNKEL (reference sequence). Trimming removed 3 bases from V and 0 bases from J, with 7 bases in between. The CDR3 DNA is TGTGCCAGCAGCCAGAGGGCTAGCACAGATACGCAGTATTTT. This translates into CASSQRASTDTQYF.